This T cell receptor (beta chain) was retrieved from a study of blood T cell repertoires in COVID-19. Data came from immunoSEQ multiplex PCR; TCRdb stores just in-frame clones and leaves some out. The sample yields 45,000 to 60,000 clones, about three quarters seen once. This CDR3 contains 17 residues. CDR1 is SGHNT and CDR2 is YYREEE in the germline V gene (reference sequence). The junction had 9 bases not matched to a gene; V was cut back by 0 bases and J by 1 base. The chain carries TRBV5-4 and TRBJ2-7, with 8 bases fitting TRBD2. This clonotype was obtained from a human donor with active or convalescent COVID-19. The donor label of this sample is uncertain. The sample taken for sequencing was peripheral blood. CDR3 DNA: TGTGCCAGCAGCTTGGCCCCCCCGGGAGGGAGATCCTACGAGCAGTACTTC. It specifies CASSLAPPGGRSYEQYF.